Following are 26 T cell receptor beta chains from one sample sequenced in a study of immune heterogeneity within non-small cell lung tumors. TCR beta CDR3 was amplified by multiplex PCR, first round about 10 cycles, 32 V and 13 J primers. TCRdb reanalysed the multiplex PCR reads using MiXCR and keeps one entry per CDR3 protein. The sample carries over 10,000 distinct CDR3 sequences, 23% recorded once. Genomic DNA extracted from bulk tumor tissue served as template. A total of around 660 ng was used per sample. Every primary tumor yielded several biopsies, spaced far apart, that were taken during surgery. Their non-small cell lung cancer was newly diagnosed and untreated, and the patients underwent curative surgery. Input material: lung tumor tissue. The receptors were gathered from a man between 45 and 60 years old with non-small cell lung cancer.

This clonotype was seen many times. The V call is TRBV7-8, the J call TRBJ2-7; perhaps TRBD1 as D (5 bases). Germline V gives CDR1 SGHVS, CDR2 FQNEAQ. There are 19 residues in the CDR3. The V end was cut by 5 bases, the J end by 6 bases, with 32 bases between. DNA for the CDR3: TGTGCCAGCAGCAACGACGATCCCAGGCCAGGGTACGCGTCCCGCGAGCAGTACTTC. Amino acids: CASSNDDPRPGYASREQYF.

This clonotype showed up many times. CDR3 residues: CASSYSIVIALYGYTF. The DNA for the CDR3 is TGTGCCAGCAGTTACTCGATCGTCATAGCCCTCTATGGCTACACCTTC. This chain joins TRBV6-5 and TRBJ1-2; D gene uncertain. Germline V gene data show CDR1 as MNHEY and CDR2 as SVGAGI. V was shortened by 0 bases and J by 4 bases, with 15 bases between the two germline ends. This CDR3 is built from 16 residues.

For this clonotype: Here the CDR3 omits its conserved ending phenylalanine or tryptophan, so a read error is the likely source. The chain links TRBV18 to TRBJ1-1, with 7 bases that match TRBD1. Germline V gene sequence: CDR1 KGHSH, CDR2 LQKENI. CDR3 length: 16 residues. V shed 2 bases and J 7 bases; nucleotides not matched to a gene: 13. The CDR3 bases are TGTGCCAGCTCACCAGGGTCCCAGGGGGGAAAGGGTGAAGCTTTCATT. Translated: CASSPGSQGGKGEAFI.

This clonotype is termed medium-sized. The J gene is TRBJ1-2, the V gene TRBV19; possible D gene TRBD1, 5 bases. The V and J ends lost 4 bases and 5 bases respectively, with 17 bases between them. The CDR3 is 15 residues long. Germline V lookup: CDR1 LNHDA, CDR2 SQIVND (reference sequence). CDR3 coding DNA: TGTGCCAGTAGTACCTCCCCAGCAGGGTCTTATGGCTACACCTTC. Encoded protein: CASSTSPAGSYGYTF.

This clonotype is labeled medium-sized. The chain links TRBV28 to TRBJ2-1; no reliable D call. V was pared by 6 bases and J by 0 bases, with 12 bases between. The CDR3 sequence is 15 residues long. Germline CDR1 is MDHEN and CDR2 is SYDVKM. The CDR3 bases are TGTGCCAGCAGCCCCCCCCGGTACTCCTACAATGAGCAGTTCTTC. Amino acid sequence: CASSPPRYSYNEQFF. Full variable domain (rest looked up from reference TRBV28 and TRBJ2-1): DVKVTQSSRYLVKRTGEKVFLECVQDMDHENMFWYRQDPGLGLRLIYFSYDVKMKEKGDIPEGYSVSREKKERFSLILESASTNQTSMYLCASSPPRYSYNEQFFGPGTRLTVL.

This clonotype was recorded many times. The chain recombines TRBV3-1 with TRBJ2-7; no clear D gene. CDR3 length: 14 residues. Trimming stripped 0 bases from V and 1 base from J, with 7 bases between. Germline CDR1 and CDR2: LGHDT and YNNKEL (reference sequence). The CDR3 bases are TGTGCCAGCAGCCAAGAGGGTAGGTCCTACGAGCAGTACTTC. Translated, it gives CASSQEGRSYEQYF.

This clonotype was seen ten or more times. This CDR3 reads CASSQVFVGSYEQYF. CDR3 nucleotide sequence: TGTGCCAGCAGCCAAGTCTTTGTGGGGTCCTACGAGCAGTACTTC. V is TRBV14 and J is TRBJ2-7; no clear D gene. Trimming cost V 1 base and J 1 base, with 11 bases left between them. CDR1 is SGHDN and CDR2 is FVKESK in the germline V gene. This CDR3 contains 15 residues.

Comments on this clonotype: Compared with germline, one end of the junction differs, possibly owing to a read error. The DNA for the CDR3 is TGTGCCAGCAGTCAAAACACCCGGGAGCTGTTTTTT. This gives the protein CASSQNTRELFF. This chain connects TRBV6-2 or TRBV6-3 to TRBJ2-2; D is undetermined. The CDR3 runs to 12 residues. Germline V gene sequence: CDR1 MNHEY, CDR2 SVGEGT.

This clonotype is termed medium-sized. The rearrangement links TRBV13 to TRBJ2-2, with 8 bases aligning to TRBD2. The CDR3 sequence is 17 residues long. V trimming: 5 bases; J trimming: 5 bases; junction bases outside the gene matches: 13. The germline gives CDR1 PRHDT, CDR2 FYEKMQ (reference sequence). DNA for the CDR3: TGTGCCAGCAGCACAGACGGGAGGGGACTTGGTACCGGGGAGCTGTTTTTT. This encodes CASSTDGRGLGTGELFF.

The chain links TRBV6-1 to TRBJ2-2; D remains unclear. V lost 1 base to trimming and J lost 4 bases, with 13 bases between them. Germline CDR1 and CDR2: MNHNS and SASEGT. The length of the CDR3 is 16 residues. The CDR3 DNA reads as TGTGCCAGCAGTGAAGTATGGGCAGGATCCACCGGGGAGCTGTTTTTT. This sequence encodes CASSEVWAGSTGELFF.

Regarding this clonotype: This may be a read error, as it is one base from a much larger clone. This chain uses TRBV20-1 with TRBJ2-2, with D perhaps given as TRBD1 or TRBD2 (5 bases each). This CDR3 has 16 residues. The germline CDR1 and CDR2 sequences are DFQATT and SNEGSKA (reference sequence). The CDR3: CSDRDPLLGGTGELFF. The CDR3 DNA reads TGCAGTGATAGAGATCCACTCCTTGGGGGCACCGGGGAGCTGTTTTTT.

CDR3 amino acids: CASSEGAGSTDTQYF. The DNA for the CDR3 is TGTGCCAGCAGTGAAGGAGCGGGGAGCACAGATACGCAGTATTTT. This chain connects TRBV6-4 to TRBJ2-3, with TRBD2 identical over 7 bases. Per germline, CDR1 MRHNA and CDR2 SNTAGT. The CDR3 extends over 15 amino acids. Unmatched junction bases numbered 3, after V lost 3 bases and J lost 0 bases.

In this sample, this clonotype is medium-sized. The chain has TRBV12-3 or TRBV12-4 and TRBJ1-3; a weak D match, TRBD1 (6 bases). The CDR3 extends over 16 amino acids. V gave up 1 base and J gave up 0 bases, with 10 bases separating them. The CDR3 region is CASSLGTAGSGNTIYF. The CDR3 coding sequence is TGTGCCAGCAGTTTAGGGACAGCCGGCTCTGGAAACACCATATATTTT.

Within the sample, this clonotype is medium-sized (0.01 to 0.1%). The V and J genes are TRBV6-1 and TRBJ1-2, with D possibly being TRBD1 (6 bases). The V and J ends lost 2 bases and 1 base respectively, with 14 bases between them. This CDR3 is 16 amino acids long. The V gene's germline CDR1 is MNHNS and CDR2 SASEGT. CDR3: CASSETATGINYGYTF. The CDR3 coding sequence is TGTGCCAGCAGTGAAACTGCGACAGGAATTAACTATGGCTACACCTTC.

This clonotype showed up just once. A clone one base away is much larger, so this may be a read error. The DNA for the CDR3 is TGTGCCAGCAGCATCGGACAGTGGGCTCAGCCCCAGCATTTT. Its protein is CASSIGQWAQPQHF. The V gene is TRBV7-8, the J gene TRBJ1-5, with a tentative D call TRBD1 (6 bases). Germline CDR1 is SGHVS and CDR2 is FQNEAQ. This CDR3 is built from 14 residues. V was cut by 5 bases and J by 6 bases, with 14 bases left in between.

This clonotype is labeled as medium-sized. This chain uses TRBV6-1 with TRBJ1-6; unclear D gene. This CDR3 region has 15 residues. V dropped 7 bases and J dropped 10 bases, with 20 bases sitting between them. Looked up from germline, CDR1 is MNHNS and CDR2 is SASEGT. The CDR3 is CASTPLGSGGSPLHF. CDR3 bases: TGTGCCAGCACCCCATTGGGCAGCGGAGGGTCACCCCTCCACTTT.

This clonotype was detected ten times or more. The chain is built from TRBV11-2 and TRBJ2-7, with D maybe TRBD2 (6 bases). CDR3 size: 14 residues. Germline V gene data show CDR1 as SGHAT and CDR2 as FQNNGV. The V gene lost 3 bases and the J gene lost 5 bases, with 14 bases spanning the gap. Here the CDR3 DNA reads TGTGCCAGCAGCTTGGGGGGTCCAGACCACGAGCAGTACTTC. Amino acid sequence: CASSLGGPDHEQYF.

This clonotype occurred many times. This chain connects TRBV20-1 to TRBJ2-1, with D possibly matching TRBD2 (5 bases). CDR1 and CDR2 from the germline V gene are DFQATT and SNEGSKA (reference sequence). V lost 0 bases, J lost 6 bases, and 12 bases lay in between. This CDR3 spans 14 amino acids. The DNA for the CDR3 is TGCAGTGCTAGAGATAGCGCGAATACCAATGAGCAGTTCTTC. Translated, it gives CSARDSANTNEQFF.

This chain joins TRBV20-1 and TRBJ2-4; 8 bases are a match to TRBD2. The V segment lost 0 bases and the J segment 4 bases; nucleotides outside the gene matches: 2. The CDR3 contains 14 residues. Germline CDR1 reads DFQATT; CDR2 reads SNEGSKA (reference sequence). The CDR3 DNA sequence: TGCAGTGCTAGAGAAACTAGCGGAAAAAACATTCAGTACTTC. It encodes CSARETSGKNIQYF.

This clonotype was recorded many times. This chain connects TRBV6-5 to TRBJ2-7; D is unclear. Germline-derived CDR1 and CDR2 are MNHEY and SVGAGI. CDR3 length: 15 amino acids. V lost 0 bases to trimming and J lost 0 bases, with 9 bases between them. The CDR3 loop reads CASSYSAVRSYEQYF. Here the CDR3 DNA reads TGTGCCAGCAGTTACTCGGCAGTCCGCTCCTACGAGCAGTACTTC.

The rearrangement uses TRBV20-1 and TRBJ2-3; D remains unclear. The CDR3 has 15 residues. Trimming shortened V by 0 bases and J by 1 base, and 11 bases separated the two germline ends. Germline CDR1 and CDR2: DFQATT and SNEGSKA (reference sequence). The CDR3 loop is CSARDPSWGTDTQYF. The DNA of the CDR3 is TGCAGTGCTAGAGATCCGTCATGGGGCACAGATACGCAGTATTTT.

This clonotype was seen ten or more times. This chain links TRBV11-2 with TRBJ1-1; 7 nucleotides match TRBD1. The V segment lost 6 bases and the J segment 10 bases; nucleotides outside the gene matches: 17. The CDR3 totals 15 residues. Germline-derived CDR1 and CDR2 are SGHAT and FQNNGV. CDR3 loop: CASRSTGVTSGRAFF. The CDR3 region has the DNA TGTGCCAGCAGATCTACAGGGGTAACTTCTGGGAGAGCTTTCTTT.

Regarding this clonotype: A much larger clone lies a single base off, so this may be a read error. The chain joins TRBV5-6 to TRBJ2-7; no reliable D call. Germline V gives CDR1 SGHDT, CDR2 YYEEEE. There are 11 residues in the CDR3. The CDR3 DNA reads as TGTGCCGGCAGCTTGGATGGCGAGCAGTACTTC. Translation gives CAGSLDGEQYF.

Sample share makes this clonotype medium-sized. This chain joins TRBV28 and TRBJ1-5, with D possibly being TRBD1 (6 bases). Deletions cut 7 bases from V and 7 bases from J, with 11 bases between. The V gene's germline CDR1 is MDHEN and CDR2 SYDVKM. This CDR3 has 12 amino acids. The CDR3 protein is CASTRGLQPQHF. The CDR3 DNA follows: TGTGCCAGCACCAGGGGATTACAGCCCCAGCATTTT.

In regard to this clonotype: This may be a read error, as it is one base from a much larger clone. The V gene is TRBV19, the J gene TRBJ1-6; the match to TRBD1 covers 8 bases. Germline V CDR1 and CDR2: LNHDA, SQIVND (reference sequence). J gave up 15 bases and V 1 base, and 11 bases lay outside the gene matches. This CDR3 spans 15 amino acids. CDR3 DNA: TGTGCCAGTAGTATAGGTACGGGACAGGATGCACTCCTCCACTTT. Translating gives CASSIGTGQDALLHF.

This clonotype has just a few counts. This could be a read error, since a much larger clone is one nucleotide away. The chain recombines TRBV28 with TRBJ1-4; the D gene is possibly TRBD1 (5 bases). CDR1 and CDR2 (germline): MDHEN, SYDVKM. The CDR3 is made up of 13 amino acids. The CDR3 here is CAISPGPGGKLFF. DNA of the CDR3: TGTGCCATCAGTCCGGGACCTGGGGGAAAACTGTTTTTT.